This T cell receptor (beta chain) was found in a study of blood T cells in healthy people across ages. Per sample, at least 5 micrograms of total RNA were extracted. Study-level findings and limits: Roughly linear age-related decline in beta diversity appeared, significant by age approximately 40. Diversity was higher, and naive CD4+ cells more numerous, in long-lived donors than in aged donors. Considered underestimates were the diversity estimates obtained from one million T cells.

To note about this clonotype: Its antigen is as yet unknown.

The authors ran a second PCR of about 6 to 11 cycles using a sample-barcoded 5' primer and a J-beta primer mix. TCRdb redid the calling of the 5' RACE reads with MiXCR, one entry per CDR3 protein. The table records about 970,000 distinct CDR3 sequences, 45% to 60% of them present only once. Germline V gene data show CDR1 as SQVTM and CDR2 as ANQGSEA. V lost 6 bases to trimming and J lost 4 bases; unmatched junction nucleotides: 8. The CDR3 has 13 amino acids. This sequence was found in a woman aged 55 to 70 in good health. This sequence joins TRBV29-1 and TRBJ1-2, with 7 nucleotides matching TRBD1. Sequencing was performed on blood. This chain's CDR3 is CSVAWDSTYGYTF. The CDR3 nucleotides read TGCAGCGTGGCATGGGACAGCACCTATGGCTACACCTTC.